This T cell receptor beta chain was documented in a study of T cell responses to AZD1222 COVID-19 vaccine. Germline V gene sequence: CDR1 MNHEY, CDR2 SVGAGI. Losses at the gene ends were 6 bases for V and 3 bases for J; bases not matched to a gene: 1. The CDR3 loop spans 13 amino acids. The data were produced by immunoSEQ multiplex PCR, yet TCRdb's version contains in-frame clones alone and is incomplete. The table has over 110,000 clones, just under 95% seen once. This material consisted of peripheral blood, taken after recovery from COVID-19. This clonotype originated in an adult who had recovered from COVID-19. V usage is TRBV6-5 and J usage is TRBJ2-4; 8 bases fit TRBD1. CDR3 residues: CASRTGDKNIQYF. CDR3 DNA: TGTGCCAGCAGGACAGGGGACAAAAACATTCAGTACTTC.